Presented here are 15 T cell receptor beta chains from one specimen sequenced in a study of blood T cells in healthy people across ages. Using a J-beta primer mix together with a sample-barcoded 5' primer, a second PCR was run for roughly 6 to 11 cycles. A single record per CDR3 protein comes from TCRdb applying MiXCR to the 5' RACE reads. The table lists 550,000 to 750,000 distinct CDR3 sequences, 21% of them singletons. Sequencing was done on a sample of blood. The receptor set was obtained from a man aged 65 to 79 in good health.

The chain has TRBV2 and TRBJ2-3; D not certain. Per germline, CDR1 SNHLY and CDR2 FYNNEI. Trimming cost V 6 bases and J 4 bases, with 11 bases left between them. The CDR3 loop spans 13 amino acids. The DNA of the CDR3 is TGTGCCAGCAGGAGCAGTAAAGCAGATACGCAGTATTTT. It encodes CASRSSKADTQYF. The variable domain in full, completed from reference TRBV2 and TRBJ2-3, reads EPEVTQTPSHQVTQMGQEVILRCVPISNHLYFYWYRQILGQKVEFLVSFYNNEISEKSEIFDDQFSVERPDGSNFTLKIRSTKLEDSAMYFCASRSSKADTQYFGPGTRLTVL.

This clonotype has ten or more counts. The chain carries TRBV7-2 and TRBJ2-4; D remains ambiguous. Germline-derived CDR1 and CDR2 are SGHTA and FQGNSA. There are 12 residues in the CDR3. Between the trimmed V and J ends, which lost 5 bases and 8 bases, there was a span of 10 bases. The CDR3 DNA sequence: TGTGCCAGCAGCCTTAACCAAGACATTCAGTACTTC. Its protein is CASSLNQDIQYF. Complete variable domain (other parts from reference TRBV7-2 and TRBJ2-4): GAGVSQSPSNKVTEKGKDVELRCDPISGHTALYWYRQSLGQGLEFLIYFQGNSAPDKSGLPSDRFSAERTGGSVSTLTIQRTQQEDSAVYLCASSLNQDIQYFGAGTRLSVL.

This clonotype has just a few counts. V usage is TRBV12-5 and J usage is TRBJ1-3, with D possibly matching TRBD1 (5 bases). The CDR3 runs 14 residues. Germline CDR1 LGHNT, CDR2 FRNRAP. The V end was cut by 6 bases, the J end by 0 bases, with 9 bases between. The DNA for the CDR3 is TGTGCTAGTGGCGGGACGGTCTCTGGAAACACCATATATTTT. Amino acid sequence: CASGGTVSGNTIYF.

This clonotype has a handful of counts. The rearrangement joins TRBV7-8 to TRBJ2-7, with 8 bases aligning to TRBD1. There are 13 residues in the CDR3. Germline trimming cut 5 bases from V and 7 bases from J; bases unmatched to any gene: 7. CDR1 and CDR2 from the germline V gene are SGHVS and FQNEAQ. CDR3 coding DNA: TGTGCCAGCAGCAAAACGACAGGGGTTGAGCAGTACTTC. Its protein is CASSKTTGVEQYF.

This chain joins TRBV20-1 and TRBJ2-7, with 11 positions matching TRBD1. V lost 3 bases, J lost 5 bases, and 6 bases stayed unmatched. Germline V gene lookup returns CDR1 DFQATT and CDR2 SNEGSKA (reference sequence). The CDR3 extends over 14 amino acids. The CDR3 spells CSARSGQGAHEQYF. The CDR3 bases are TGCAGTGCTAGGTCCGGACAGGGGGCCCACGAGCAGTACTTC.

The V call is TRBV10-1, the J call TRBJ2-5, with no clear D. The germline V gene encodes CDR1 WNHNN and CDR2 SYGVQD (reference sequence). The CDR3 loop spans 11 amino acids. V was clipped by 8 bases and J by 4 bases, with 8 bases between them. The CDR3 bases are TGCGCCAGCCGGCCCCCAGAGACCCAGTACTTC. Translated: CASRPPETQYF.

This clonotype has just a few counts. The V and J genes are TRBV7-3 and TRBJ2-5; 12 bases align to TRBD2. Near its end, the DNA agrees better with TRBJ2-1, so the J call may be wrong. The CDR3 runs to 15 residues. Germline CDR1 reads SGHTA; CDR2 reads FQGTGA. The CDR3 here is CASSIPSGRANEQFF. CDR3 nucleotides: TGTGCCAGCAGCATCCCTAGCGGGAGGGCGAATGAGCAGTTCTTC.

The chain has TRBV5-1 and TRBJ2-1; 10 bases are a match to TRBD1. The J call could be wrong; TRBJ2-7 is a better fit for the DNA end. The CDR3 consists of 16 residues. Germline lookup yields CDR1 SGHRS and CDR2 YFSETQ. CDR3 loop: CASSLDPGQGPYEQYF. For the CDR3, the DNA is TGCGCCAGCAGCTTGGACCCGGGACAGGGGCCCTACGAGCAGTACTTC.

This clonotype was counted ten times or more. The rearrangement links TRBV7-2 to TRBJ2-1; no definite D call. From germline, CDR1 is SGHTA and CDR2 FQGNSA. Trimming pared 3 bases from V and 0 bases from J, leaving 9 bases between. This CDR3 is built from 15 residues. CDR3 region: CASSFSVSSYNEQFF. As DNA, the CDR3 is TGTGCCAGCAGCTTCAGCGTTAGCTCCTACAATGAGCAGTTCTTC.

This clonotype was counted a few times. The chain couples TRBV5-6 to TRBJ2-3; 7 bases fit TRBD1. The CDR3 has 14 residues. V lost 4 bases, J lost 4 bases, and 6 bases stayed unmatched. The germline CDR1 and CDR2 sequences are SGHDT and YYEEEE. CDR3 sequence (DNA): TGTGCCAGCAGCACCCAGCAGGGGGCAGATACGCAGTATTTT. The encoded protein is CASSTQQGADTQYF. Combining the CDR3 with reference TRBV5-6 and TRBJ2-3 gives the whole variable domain DAGVTQSPTHLIKTRGQQVTLRCSPKSGHDTVSWYQQALGQGPQFIFQYYEEEERQRGNFPDRFSGHQFPNYSSELNVNALLLGDSALYLCASSTQQGADTQYFGPGTRLTVL.

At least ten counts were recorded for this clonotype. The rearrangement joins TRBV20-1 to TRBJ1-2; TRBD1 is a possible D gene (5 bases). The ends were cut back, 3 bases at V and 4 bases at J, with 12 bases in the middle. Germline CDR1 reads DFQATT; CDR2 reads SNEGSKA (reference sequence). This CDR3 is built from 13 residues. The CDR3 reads CSASDPGSYGYTF. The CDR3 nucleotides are TGCAGTGCTAGTGATCCAGGGAGCTATGGCTACACCTTC.

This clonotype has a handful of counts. CDR3 coding DNA: TGTGCCAGCAGCTTAGAGCCCTTGAGCTCCTACAATGAGCAGTTCTTC. Its protein product is CASSLEPLSSYNEQFF. The chain links TRBV7-9 to TRBJ2-1; D is unresolved. Germline values: CDR1 SEHNR, CDR2 FQNEAQ (reference sequence). Trimming stripped 1 base from V and 0 bases from J, with 10 bases between. The CDR3 runs to 16 residues.

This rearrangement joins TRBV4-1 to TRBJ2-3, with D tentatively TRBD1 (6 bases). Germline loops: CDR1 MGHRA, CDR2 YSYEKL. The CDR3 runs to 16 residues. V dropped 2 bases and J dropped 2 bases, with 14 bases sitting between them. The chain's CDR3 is CASSQLGGEITDTQYF. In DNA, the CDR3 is TGCGCCAGCAGCCAATTAGGGGGAGAGATCACAGATACGCAGTATTTT.

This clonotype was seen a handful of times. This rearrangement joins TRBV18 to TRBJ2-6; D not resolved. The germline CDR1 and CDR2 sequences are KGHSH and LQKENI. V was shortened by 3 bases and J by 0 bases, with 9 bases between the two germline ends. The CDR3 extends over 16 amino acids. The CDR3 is CASSPGFDSGANVLTF. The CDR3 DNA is TGTGCCAGCTCACCGGGATTCGACTCTGGGGCCAACGTCCTGACTTTC.

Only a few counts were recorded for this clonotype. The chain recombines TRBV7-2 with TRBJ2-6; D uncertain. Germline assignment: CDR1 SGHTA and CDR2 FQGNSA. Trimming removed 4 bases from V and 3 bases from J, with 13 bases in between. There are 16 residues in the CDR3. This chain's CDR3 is CASSSRSSYGANVLTF. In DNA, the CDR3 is TGTGCCAGCAGCTCGCGGTCGAGTTATGGGGCCAACGTCCTGACTTTC. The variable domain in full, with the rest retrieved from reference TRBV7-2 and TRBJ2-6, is GAGVSQSPSNKVTEKGKDVELRCDPISGHTALYWYRQSLGQGLEFLIYFQGNSAPDKSGLPSDRFSAERTGGSVSTLTIQRTQQEDSAVYLCASSSRSSYGANVLTFGAGSRLTVL.